The 11 T cell receptor beta chains listed next were all sequenced from one sample in a study of T-cell reconstitution after alpha-beta-depleted transplantation in children. A library of TCRbeta sequences, prepared with unique molecular identifiers, was generated. TCRdb analysed the PCR reads with MiXCR anew, one entry per CDR3 protein. The sample shows some 310,000 distinct CDR3 sequences, roughly 21% of them seen only once. Sequencing used PBMCs, mostly from graft donor cells, obtained 180 days after TCRalphabeta/CD19-depleted stem cell transplant. The receptors were gathered from a male patient aged 10 to 17 who had a stem cell transplant for acute lymphoblastic leukemia, so the T cells may come from the graft donor.

This clonotype was found a few times. V usage is TRBV7-9 and J usage is TRBJ2-7; a possible D gene is TRBD1 (6 bases). V lost 0 bases and J lost 5, with 14 bases in between. CDR1 is SEHNR, CDR2 FQNEAQ, per germline (reference sequence). The CDR3 covers 15 residues. Here the CDR3 DNA reads TGTGCCAGCAGCTTAGCGCAAGGGGGTCTGGACGAGCAGTACTTC. This encodes CASSLAQGGLDEQYF.

The chain is built from TRBV5-1 and TRBJ2-1; D is undetermined. Germline V gene data show CDR1 as SGHRS and CDR2 as YFSETQ. With 2 bases removed from V and 2 bases from J, the gap between germline ends came to 8 bases. The CDR3 length is 14 residues. CDR3 region: CASSLSSPYNEQFF. The DNA of the CDR3 is TGCGCCAGCAGCTTAAGTAGCCCCTACAATGAGCAGTTCTTC.

The chain combines TRBV21-1 with TRBJ2-2; TRBD1 is the table's D call, not checked against the DNA. TRBV21-1 is termed a pseudogene. This CDR3 is built from 16 residues. The CDR3 here is CASTSIGQGNTGELFF. The CDR3 DNA reads as TGTGCCAGCACCTCCATAGGACAGGGGAACACCGGGGAGCTGTTTTTT.

V is TRBV5-1 and J is TRBJ2-1, with 14 bases fitting TRBD2. With V trimmed by 0 bases and J by 0 bases, 2 bases remained unmatched. CDR1 and CDR2 from the germline V gene are SGHRS and YFSETQ. This CDR3 region has 18 residues. The CDR3 is CASSLVGLAGGSYNEQFF. In DNA, the CDR3 is TGCGCCAGCAGCTTGGTAGGACTAGCGGGGGGCTCCTACAATGAGCAGTTCTTC. Together with reference TRBV5-1 and TRBJ2-1, the CDR3 gives the full variable domain: KAGVTQTPRYLIKTRGQQVTLSCSPISGHRSVSWYQQTPGQGLQFLFEYFSETQRNKGNFPGRFSGRQFSNSRSEMNVSTLELGDSALYLCASSLVGLAGGSYNEQFFGPGTRLTVL.

The DNA for the CDR3 is TGTGCCAGCAGCTTAGTGGGACGGATTAACTATGGCTACACCTTC. It specifies CASSLVGRINYGYTF. This chain uses TRBV7-9 with TRBJ1-2; weak D call: TRBD1 (5 bases). Germline values: CDR1 SEHNR, CDR2 FQNEAQ (reference sequence). The CDR3 extends over 15 amino acids. Trimming removed 1 base from V and 1 base from J, with 10 bases in between.

The table lists this clonotype with a few counts. The CDR3 is CASSFGTSAGREETQYF. DNA for the CDR3: TGTGCCAGCAGCTTCGGGACTAGCGCCGGTAGGGAGGAGACCCAGTACTTC. The genes are TRBV7-9 and TRBJ2-5; TRBD2 matches at 10 bases. This CDR3 is 17 amino acids long. Germline values: CDR1 SEHNR, CDR2 FQNEAQ (reference sequence). V shed 3 bases and J 5 bases; nucleotides not matched to a gene: 12. Filled out from reference TRBV7-9 and TRBJ2-5, the complete variable domain reads DTGVSQNPRHKITKRGQNVTFRCDPISEHNRLYWYRQTLGQGPEFLTYFQNEAQLEKSRLLSDRFSAERPKGSFSTLEIQRTEQGDSAMYLCASSFGTSAGREETQYFGPGTRLLVL.

V gene TRBV27 combines with J gene TRBJ2-7, with 12 nucleotides matching TRBD2. V was clipped by 7 bases and J by 4 bases; unmatched bases: 14. The CDR3 extends over 17 amino acids. Germline assignment: CDR1 MNHEY and CDR2 SMNVEV (reference sequence). DNA for the CDR3: TGTGCCAGCACCTCTCTACTAGCGGGAGGAGGCGGGTACGAGCAGTACTTC. Amino acids: CASTSLLAGGGGYEQYF.

There are a few counts of this clonotype. The CDR3 region is CSVTGSADTQYF. The DNA for the CDR3 is TGCAGCGTTACGGGATCTGCAGATACGCAGTATTTT. This chain connects TRBV29-1 to TRBJ2-3, with D possibly TRBD2 on 5 matching bases. CDR3 length: 12 residues. The V end lost 5 bases, the J end lost 4 bases, and 10 bases lay between the germline ends. Germline V gene sequence: CDR1 SQVTM, CDR2 ANQGSEA.

The chain has TRBV5-1 and TRBJ1-4; TRBD1 might be the D (6 bases). CDR3 length: 14 residues. With 4 bases removed from V and 6 bases from J, the gap between germline ends came to 13 bases. Per the germline V gene, CDR1 is SGHRS and CDR2 is YFSETQ. CDR3 sequence reads: CASSAATGYEKLFF. CDR3 coding DNA: TGCGCCAGCAGCGCGGCGACAGGTTATGAAAAACTGTTTTTT.

The gene calls are TRBV7-2 and TRBJ1-4, with a tentative D call TRBD1 (5 bases). CDR3 length: 15 amino acids. Germline V CDR1 and CDR2: SGHTA, FQGNSA. With 1 base removed from V and 3 bases from J, the gap between germline ends came to 9 bases. The CDR3 loop reads CASSLGGNANEKLFF. The CDR3 DNA reads TGTGCCAGCAGCTTAGGGGGCAATGCTAATGAAAAACTGTTTTTT.

The J gene is TRBJ2-3, the V gene TRBV12-3 or TRBV12-4, with 11 bases aligning to TRBD2. Losses at the gene ends were 1 base for V and 5 bases for J; bases not matched to a gene: 8. The CDR3 loop spans 17 amino acids. CDR3 residues: CASSLGTLAGVRDTQYF. DNA for the CDR3: TGTGCCAGCAGTTTAGGTACACTAGCGGGAGTTAGAGATACGCAGTATTTT.